The T cell receptor beta chain under discussion was sequenced for a study of cytomegalovirus exposure and HLA in healthy donors. General study points: Cytomegalovirus-associated status was assigned to approximately 160 TCR beta chains.

Method: immunoSEQ multiplex PCR; TCRdb's copy keeps in-frame clones and lacks some. The sample lists 95,000 to 150,000 clones, more than 70% occurring once. Trimming cost V 4 bases and J 10 bases, with 8 bases left between them. This CDR3 region has 11 residues. Germline CDR1 WNHNN, CDR2 SYGVQD (reference sequence). About this clone itself: What it recognizes is unknown.

Sequenced input: PBMCs. The chain carries TRBV10-1 and TRBJ2-1, with a tentative D call TRBD1 (6 bases). This receptor was obtained from a woman aged 25 to 39 in good health and CMV-seronegative. The CDR3 DNA sequence: TGCGCCAGCAGTGCCGACAGGGAGCAGTTCTTC. It yields the protein CASSADREQFF.